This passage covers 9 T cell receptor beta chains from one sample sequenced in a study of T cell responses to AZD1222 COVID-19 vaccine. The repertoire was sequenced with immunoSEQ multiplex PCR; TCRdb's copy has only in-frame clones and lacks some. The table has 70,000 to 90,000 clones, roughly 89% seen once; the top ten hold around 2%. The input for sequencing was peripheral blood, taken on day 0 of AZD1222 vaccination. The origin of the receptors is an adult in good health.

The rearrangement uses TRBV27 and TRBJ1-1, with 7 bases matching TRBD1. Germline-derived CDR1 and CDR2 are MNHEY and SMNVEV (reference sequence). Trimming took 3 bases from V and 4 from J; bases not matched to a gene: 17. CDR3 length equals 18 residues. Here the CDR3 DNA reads TGTGCCAGCAGTTTCACCCAGCAACAGGGGCCGCGAGGCACTGAAGCTTTCTTT. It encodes CASSFTQQQGPRGTEAFF.

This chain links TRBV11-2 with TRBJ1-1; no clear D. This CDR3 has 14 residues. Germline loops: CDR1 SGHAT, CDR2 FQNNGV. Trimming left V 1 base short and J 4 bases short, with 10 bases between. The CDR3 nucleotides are TGTGCCAGCAGCTTAGTCTCCGGATCCACTGAAGCTTTCTTT. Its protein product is CASSLVSGSTEAFF.

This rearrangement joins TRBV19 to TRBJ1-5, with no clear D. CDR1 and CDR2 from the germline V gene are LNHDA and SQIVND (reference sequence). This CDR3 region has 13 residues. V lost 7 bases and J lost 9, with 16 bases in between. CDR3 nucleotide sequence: TGTGCCAGTACCCTCAATCCCCGGGGGCCCCAGCATTTT. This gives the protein CASTLNPRGPQHF.

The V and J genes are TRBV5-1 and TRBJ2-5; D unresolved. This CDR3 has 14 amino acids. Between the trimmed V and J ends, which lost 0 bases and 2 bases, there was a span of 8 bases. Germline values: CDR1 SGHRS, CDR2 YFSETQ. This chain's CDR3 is CASSLERPQETQYF. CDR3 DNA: TGCGCCAGCAGCTTGGAACGCCCGCAAGAGACCCAGTACTTC.

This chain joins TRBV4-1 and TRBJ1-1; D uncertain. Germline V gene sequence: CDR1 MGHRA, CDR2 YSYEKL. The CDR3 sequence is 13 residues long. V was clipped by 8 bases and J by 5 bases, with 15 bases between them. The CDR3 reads CASSDRDGTEAFF. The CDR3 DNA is TGCGCCAGCTCTGATAGGGATGGGACTGAAGCTTTCTTT.

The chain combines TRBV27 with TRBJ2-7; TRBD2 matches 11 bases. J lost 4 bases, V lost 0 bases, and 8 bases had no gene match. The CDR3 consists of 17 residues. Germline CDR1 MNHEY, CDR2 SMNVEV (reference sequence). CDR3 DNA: TGTGCCAGCAGTTTATCGTTTTTAGCTAGCGGGAGGTACGAGCAGTACTTC. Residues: CASSLSFLASGRYEQYF.

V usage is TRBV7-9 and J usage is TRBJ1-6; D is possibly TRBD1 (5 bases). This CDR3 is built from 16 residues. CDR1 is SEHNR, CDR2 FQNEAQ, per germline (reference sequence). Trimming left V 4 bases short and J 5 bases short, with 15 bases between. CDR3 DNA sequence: TGTGCCAGCAGCTGGCAGGACACAGGCCATAATTCACCCCTCCACTTT. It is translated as CASSWQDTGHNSPLHF.

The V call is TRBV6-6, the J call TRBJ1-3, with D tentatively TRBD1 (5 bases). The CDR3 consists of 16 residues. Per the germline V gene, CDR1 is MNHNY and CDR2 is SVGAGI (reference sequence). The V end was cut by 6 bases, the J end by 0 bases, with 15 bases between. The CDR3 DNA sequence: TGTGCCAGCAGGAAGGAGACAGCGCTCTCTGGAAACACCATATATTTT. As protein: CASRKETALSGNTIYF.

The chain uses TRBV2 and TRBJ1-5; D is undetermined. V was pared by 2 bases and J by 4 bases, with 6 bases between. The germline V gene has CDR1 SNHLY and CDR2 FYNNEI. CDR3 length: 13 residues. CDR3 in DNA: TGTGCCAGCAGTGAACGGCTTAATCAGCCCCAGCATTTT. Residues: CASSERLNQPQHF.